Listed below are T cell receptor beta chains from one sample, sequenced in a study of T cell responses to AZD1222 COVID-19 vaccine. Assay used: immunoSEQ multiplex PCR; TCRdb lists only in-frame clones, some missing. The repertoire consists of approximately 130,000 clones, with 70% to 90% occurring once and the leading ten covering 9.5%. The input for sequencing was peripheral blood, taken 28 days after the second AZD1222 dose. These receptors were taken from an adult who received the AZD1222 COVID-19 vaccine. Both conserved end residues are part of each CDR3. A D gene is named only where the DNA matches it firmly. Only some rows state a clone size, as once, few, many or a class for expanded clones.

J	size	D	V	CDR3	DNA
TRBJ1-1	-	-	TRBV7-3	CASSLRREGTEAFF	TGTGCCAGCAGCTTACGGCGCGAGGGGACTGAAGCTTTCTTT
TRBJ2-1	-	TRBD2	TRBV4-1	CASSQGGLAGGPIF	TGCGCCAGCAGCCAAGGGGGACTAGCGGGAGGGCCCATCTTC
TRBJ1-1	-	-	TRBV19	CASSISDGTEAFF	TGTGCCAGTAGTATAAGTGATGGGACTGAAGCTTTCTTT
TRBJ2-7	-	-	TRBV5-6	CASSLGGPEQYF	TGTGCCAGCAGCTTGGGGGGGCCTGAGCAGTACTTC
TRBJ1-5	-	-	TRBV19	CASSRGSGISNQPQHF	TGTGCCAGTAGTAGGGGTTCAGGGATTAGCAATCAGCCCCAGCATTTT
TRBJ2-7	once	-	TRBV7-2	CASSLGRAPYEQYF	TGTGCCAGCAGCTTAGGGAGGGCTCCCTACGAGCAGTACTTC
TRBJ1-4	-	TRBD1	TRBV7-9	CASSSGTGGEKLFF	TGTGCCAGCAGCTCCGGGACAGGGGGAGAAAAACTGTTTTTT
TRBJ2-5	-	-	TRBV5-1	CASSLAGLGSAQYF	TGCGCCAGCAGCTTGGCGGGATTAGGCTCGGCCCAGTACTTC
TRBJ1-5	-	-	TRBV19	CASIDRTGLANQPQHF	TGTGCCAGTATCGATAGGACGGGGCTGGCCAATCAGCCCCAGCATTTT
TRBJ1-2	-	TRBD1	TRBV5-1	CASSLVQGAYGYTF	TGCGCCAGCAGCTTGGTACAGGGGGCCTATGGCTACACCTTC
TRBJ1-6	-	-	TRBV28	CASSSSSGFYNSPLHF	TGTGCCAGCAGTTCCTCTTCGGGGTTTTATAATTCACCCCTCCACTTT
TRBJ1-2	-	TRBD1	TRBV27	CASSPTPGQGDNYGYTF	TGTGCCAGCAGTCCCACTCCGGGACAGGGGGACAACTATGGCTACACCTTC
TRBJ2-1	-	TRBD2	TRBV7-2	CASSSGGTSKNEQFF	TGTGCCAGCAGCTCTGGGGGGACTAGCAAAAATGAGCAGTTCTTC
TRBJ2-7	-	TRBD1	TRBV3-1/TRBV3-2	CASSRDRRYEQYF	TGTGCCAGCAGCCGGGACAGGCGGTACGAGCAGTACTTC
TRBJ2-1	-	-	TRBV5-1	CASRSQAEYNEQFF	TGCGCCAGCAGGTCCCAGGCGGAATACAATGAGCAGTTCTTC
TRBJ2-3	-	TRBD2	TRBV19	CASSVLAGETDTQYF	TGTGCCAGTAGTGTTCTAGCGGGGGAAACAGATACGCAGTATTTT
TRBJ1-3	-	-	TRBV7-2	CASSVAPGYSGNTIYF	TGTGCCAGCAGCGTAGCCCCAGGGTACTCTGGAAACACCATATATTTT
TRBJ2-5	-	TRBD2	TRBV7-8	CASRAGSGGSTQYF	TGTGCCAGCAGAGCGGGGAGCGGGGGTTCGACCCAGTACTTC
TRBJ1-2	few	-	TRBV5-1	CASSRAANYGYTF	TGCGCCAGCAGTAGGGCGGCTAACTATGGCTACACCTTC
TRBJ2-3	few	-	TRBV14	CASSHPSTDTQYF	TGTGCCAGCAGCCACCCTAGCACAGATACGCAGTATTTT
TRBJ1-4	-	-	TRBV25-1	CASSVRPRREKLFF	TGTGCCAGCAGTGTTCGTCCCAGGAGGGAAAAACTGTTTTTT
TRBJ2-1	-	-	TRBV12-2	CASRTGTVYSYNEQFF	TGTGCAAGTCGCACCGGTACAGTCTACTCCTACAATGAGCAGTTCTTC
TRBJ1-4	-	-	TRBV6-5	CASRTGLINEKLFF	TGTGCCAGCAGAACGGGACTGATTAATGAAAAACTGTTTTTT
TRBJ2-7	-	TRBD2	TRBV19	CASKAGRISYEQYF	TGTGCCAGTAAAGCGGGGCGTATCTCCTACGAGCAGTACTTC
TRBJ1-2	-	TRBD1	TRBV6-6	CASSPTGTGDGYTF	TGTGCCAGCAGTCCAACCGGGACAGGGGACGGCTACACCTTC
TRBJ1-5	-	TRBD1	TRBV19	CASSSPYRGPVDQPQHF	TGTGCCAGTAGTAGCCCTTACAGGGGCCCCGTAGATCAGCCCCAGCATTTT